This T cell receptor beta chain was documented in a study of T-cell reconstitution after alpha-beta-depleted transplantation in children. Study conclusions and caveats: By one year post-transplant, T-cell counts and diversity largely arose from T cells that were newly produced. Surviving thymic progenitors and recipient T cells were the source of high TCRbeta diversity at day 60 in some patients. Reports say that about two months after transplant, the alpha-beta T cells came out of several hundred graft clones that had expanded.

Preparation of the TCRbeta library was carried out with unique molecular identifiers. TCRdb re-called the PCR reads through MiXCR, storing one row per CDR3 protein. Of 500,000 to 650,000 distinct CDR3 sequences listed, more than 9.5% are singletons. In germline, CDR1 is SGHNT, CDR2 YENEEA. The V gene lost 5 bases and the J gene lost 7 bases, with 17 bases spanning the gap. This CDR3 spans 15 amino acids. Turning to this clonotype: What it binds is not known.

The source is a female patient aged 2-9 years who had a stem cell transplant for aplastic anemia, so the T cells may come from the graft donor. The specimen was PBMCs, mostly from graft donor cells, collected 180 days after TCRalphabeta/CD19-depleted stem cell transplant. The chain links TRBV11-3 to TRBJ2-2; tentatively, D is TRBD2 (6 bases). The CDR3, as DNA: TGTGCCAGCAGCAAAGGTCGCGGGACGATCGGGGAGCTGTTTTTT. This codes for CASSKGRGTIGELFF.